The 7 T cell receptor beta chains presented below share a single source sample, sequenced in a study of vaccination effects on CD4 cells after COVID-19 (dated by TCRdb to 2021 to 2024). In the ViraFEST assay, PBMC were stimulated with viral peptide pools, and antigen-specific CD4+ T cell clonotypes were then identified by expansion using TCR sequencing. After less than 13 days of culture, CD4+ T cells were isolated with the EasySep CD4+ T cell isolation kit. Convalescent patients had PCR-confirmed SARS-CoV-2 infection between March and December 2020, before Alpha, Beta and Delta variants emerged in the United States. Library generation was performed with the immunoSEQ multiplex PCR assay. Here the immuneACCESS table is served through TCRdb, limited to in-frame sequences with V and J called. Missing clones are a known gap in these copies; in checked studies unresolved V genes cover under half, and the rest lacks a known reason. The sample table holds about 27,000 clones, of which approximately 78% were seen once. The top ten hold more than 15% of the sample.

Their recognized antigens are unknown. The input for sequencing was CD4+ T cells from PBMCs cultured with HCoV-NL63 spike peptides, taken before COVID-19 vaccination. The cell subset or site label for this specimen denotes: HCoV-NL63 spike overlapping peptide pool stimulation. The source is a human donor who had a prior SARS-CoV-2 infection.

The V gene is TRBV7-2, the J gene TRBJ2-1, with D tentatively TRBD2 (5 bases). Germline loops: CDR1 SGHTA, CDR2 FQGNSA. This CDR3 region has 15 residues. Between the trimmed V and J ends, which lost 0 bases and 3 bases, there was a span of 9 bases. CDR3 sequence: CASSLATRVYNEQFF. DNA of the CDR3: TGTGCCAGCAGCTTAGCTACTAGGGTCTACAATGAGCAGTTCTTC.

The V gene is TRBV11-3, the J gene TRBJ2-3; no firm D call. This CDR3 region has 15 residues. Germline V gene lookup returns CDR1 SGHNT and CDR2 YENEEA. V was clipped by 2 bases and J by 3 bases, with 12 bases between them. CDR3 in DNA: TGTGCCAGCAGCTTATTTAGTGGGGATACAGATACGCAGTATTTT. This sequence encodes CASSLFSGDTDTQYF.

This clone was seen a single time. This chain joins TRBV9 and TRBJ2-3, with TRBD2 matching 7 bases. Trimming cost V 2 bases and J 3 bases; bases outside gene matches: 6. This CDR3 comprises 15 residues. Germline V CDR1 and CDR2: SGDLS, YYNGEE. Here the CDR3 reads CASSVTLRGTDTQYF. The CDR3 bases are TGTGCCAGCAGCGTCACCCTGCGGGGGACAGATACGCAGTATTTT.

This chain uses TRBV5-6 with TRBJ2-1; D uncertain. Germline CDR1 and CDR2: SGHDT and YYEEEE. The CDR3 runs to 11 residues. V shed 2 bases and J shed 3 bases, with 0 bases lying between them. The CDR3: CASSFYNEQFF. The CDR3 bases are TGTGCCAGCAGCTTCTACAATGAGCAGTTCTTC.

The gene calls are TRBV5-1 and TRBJ1-2; D remains unclear. V was pared by 2 bases and J by 4 bases, with 12 bases between. This CDR3 spans 14 amino acids. Germline CDR1 and CDR2: SGHRS and YFSETQ. DNA for the CDR3: TGCGCCAGCAGCTTAGACCAGGAATCCTATGGCTACACCTTC. Amino acids: CASSLDQESYGYTF.

The J gene is TRBJ2-1, the V gene TRBV7-2, with 11 bases identical to TRBD2. From germline, CDR1 is SGHTA and CDR2 FQGNSA. The CDR3 is made up of 14 amino acids. J lost 8 bases, V lost 5 bases, and 5 bases had no gene match. As DNA, the CDR3 is TGTGCCAGCAGCGGATATAGCGGGGGGGATGAGCAGTTCTTC. The encoded protein is CASSGYSGGDEQFF.

This chain joins TRBV5-8 and TRBJ1-5; 7 positions agree with TRBD1. Trimming at V came to 2 bases and at J to 5 bases, leaving 10 bases not matched to a gene. The germline gives CDR1 SGHTS, CDR2 YDEGEE. The CDR3 extends over 16 amino acids. Here the CDR3 DNA reads TGTGCCAGCAGCTTCCAACAGGGGACAGTGGATCAGCCCCAGCATTTT. Its protein is CASSFQQGTVDQPQHF.